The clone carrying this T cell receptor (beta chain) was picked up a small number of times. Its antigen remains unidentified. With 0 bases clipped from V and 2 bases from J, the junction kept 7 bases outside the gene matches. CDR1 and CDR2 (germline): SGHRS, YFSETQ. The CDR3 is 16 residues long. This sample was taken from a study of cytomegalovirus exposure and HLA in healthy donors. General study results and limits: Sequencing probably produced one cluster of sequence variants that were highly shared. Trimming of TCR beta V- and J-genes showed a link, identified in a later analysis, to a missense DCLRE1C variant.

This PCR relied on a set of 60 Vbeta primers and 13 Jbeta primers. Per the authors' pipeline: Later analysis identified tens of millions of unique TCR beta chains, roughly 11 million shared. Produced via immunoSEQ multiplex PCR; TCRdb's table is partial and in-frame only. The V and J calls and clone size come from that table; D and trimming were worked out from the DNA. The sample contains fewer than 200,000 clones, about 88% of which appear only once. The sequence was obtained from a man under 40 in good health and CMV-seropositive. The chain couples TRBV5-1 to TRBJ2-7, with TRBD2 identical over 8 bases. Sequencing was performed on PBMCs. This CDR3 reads CASSLAHSGMTYEQYF. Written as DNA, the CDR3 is TGCGCCAGCAGCTTGGCCCATAGCGGGATGACCTACGAGCAGTACTTC. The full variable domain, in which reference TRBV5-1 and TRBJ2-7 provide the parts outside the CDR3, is KAGVTQTPRYLIKTRGQQVTLSCSPISGHRSVSWYQQTPGQGLQFLFEYFSETQRNKGNFPGRFSGRQFSNSRSEMNVSTLELGDSALYLCASSLAHSGMTYEQYFGPGTRLTVT.